This T cell receptor (beta chain) came from a study of early T cells in non-severe SARS-CoV-2 infection. CDR1 and CDR2 from the germline V gene are SGHKS and YYEKEE (reference sequence). The CDR3 has 13 amino acids. Trimming took 5 bases from V and 4 from J; bases not matched to a gene: 2. TCRdb independently ran MiXCR on the 5' RACE reads; one entry per CDR3 protein. This sample has tens of thousands of distinct CDR3 sequences, with 6.5% to 8.5% found just once. Study results and limitations: Private and CD4 specificities were missed by VDJdb matching, skewed to anti-spike CD8.

This clonotype was seen many times. What it binds is not known. Source material: whole blood. The TCR comes from an adult who was a healthcare worker with PCR-confirmed SARS-CoV-2 infection or an uninfected control (not recorded which). The V and J genes are TRBV5-5 and TRBJ2-3; 9 nucleotides agree with TRBD2. CDR3 coding DNA: TGTGCCAGCAGGTTAGCGGGGGCAGATACGCAGTATTTT. As protein: CASRLAGADTQYF. Full variable domain (remainder filled in from reference TRBV5-5 and TRBJ2-3): DAGVTQSPTHLIKTRGQQVTLRCSPISGHKSVSWYQQVLGQGPQFIFQYYEKEERGRGNFPDRFSARQFPNYSSELNVNALLLGDSALYLCASRLAGADTQYFGPGTRLTVL.